Sequencing of this T cell receptor (beta chain) was carried out in a study of blood T cell repertoires in COVID-19. Across the study: Specimens from acute and convalescent COVID-19 originated in the United States, Italy and Spain. The analysed material was cDNA or gDNA that came from T cells, B-cell-depleted T cells, or PBMCs.

Authors' processing steps: Amplifying reference gene primers gave estimates of nucleated cell counts. Using immunoSEQ multiplex PCR, the repertoire was profiled, and TCRdb retains in-frame clones only, with some absent. For V, J and clone size, that table is used; D and trimming come from the DNA. The table includes some 50,000 clones, about four fifths detected once. Source material: peripheral blood. This TCR came from a human donor in a cohort sampled during active COVID-19.

CDR3 bases: TGTGCCAGCAGTTTCCCAGGGGGCAGCTCCTACGAGCAGTACTTC. Protein product: CASSFPGGSSYEQYF. The V gene is TRBV28, the J gene TRBJ2-7, with TRBD1 identical over 8 bases. CDR3 length equals 15 residues. V trimming: 3 bases; J trimming: 0 bases; junction bases outside the gene matches: 4. CDR1 is MDHEN, CDR2 SYDVKM, per germline.